Presented here are 10 T cell receptor beta chains from one specimen sequenced in a study of T-cell memory formation after mild COVID-19. TCRdb independently ran MiXCR on the 5' RACE reads; one entry per CDR3 protein. The sample contains some 150,000 distinct CDR3 sequences, 25% of which appear only once. The source material was PBMCs or a T cell subset sorted from them (not recorded which). The origin of the receptors is an adult woman who had mild COVID-19 (a few samples of this study predate the infection). Cell type and time point are not known.

The genes are TRBV12-3 or TRBV12-4 and TRBJ1-1; 7 bases match TRBD1. The CDR3 length is 13 residues. Trimming at V came to 6 bases and at J to 4 bases, leaving 5 bases not matched to a gene. In DNA, the CDR3 is TGTGCCAGCAGAGGACAGGAGAGCACTGAAGCTTTCTTT. Its protein is CASRGQESTEAFF.

A few counts support this clonotype. The rearrangement links TRBV29-1 to TRBJ2-3; 7 bases are a match to TRBD1. The CDR3 has 11 residues. CDR1 and CDR2 (germline): SQVTM, ANQGSEA. After removal of 7 bases from V and 6 bases from J, the junction contained 4 bases not matched to a gene. CDR3: CSATGRDTQYF. The CDR3 nucleotides read TGCAGCGCGACAGGGCGGGATACGCAGTATTTT.

J is TRBJ1-2 and V is TRBV7-6; 7 bases line up with TRBD1. Germline CDR1 is SGHVS and CDR2 is FNYEAQ. CDR3 length: 14 amino acids. J gave up 4 bases and V 4 bases, and 6 bases lay outside the gene matches. Here the CDR3 reads CASSSKQGIYGYTF. The CDR3 DNA sequence: TGTGCCAGCAGCTCCAAACAGGGGATCTATGGCTACACCTTC.

The V call is TRBV7-3, the J call TRBJ2-6, with a tentative D call TRBD1 (6 bases). Germline-derived CDR1 and CDR2 are SGHTA and FQGTGA. V lost 4 bases and J lost 4, with 17 bases in between. CDR3 length: 17 amino acids. The CDR3 protein is CASSSPVLGTGANVLTF. The CDR3 DNA sequence: TGTGCCAGCAGCTCCCCAGTCCTGGGGACAGGGGCCAACGTCCTGACTTTC.

This chain joins TRBV14 and TRBJ1-1; D is unresolved. The germline V and J ends were trimmed by 0 bases and 1 base, with 15 bases remaining between them. Germline CDR1 and CDR2: SGHDN and FVKESK. This CDR3 spans 17 amino acids. The CDR3: CASSQDDVPGGNTEAFF. The CDR3 DNA sequence: TGTGCCAGCAGCCAAGATGATGTCCCGGGAGGGAACACTGAAGCTTTCTTT.

The gene calls are TRBV7-9 and TRBJ1-5; D uncertain. The CDR3 covers 12 residues. Germline V gives CDR1 SEHNR, CDR2 FQNEAQ (reference sequence). Trimming pared 3 bases from V and 4 bases from J, leaving 4 bases between. The CDR3 sequence is CASSLENQPQHF. The CDR3 nucleotides read TGTGCCAGCAGCTTGGAGAATCAGCCCCAGCATTTT. Full variable domain (missing parts from reference TRBV7-9 and TRBJ1-5): DTGVSQNPRHKITKRGQNVTFRCDPISEHNRLYWYRQTLGQGPEFLTYFQNEAQLEKSRLLSDRFSAERPKGSFSTLEIQRTEQGDSAMYLCASSLENQPQHFGDGTRLSIL.

This clonotype came up a few times. CDR3 sequence reads: CSAPLAGDTYSYEQYF. CDR3 DNA sequence: TGCAGTGCGCCACTAGCGGGGGACACCTACTCCTACGAGCAGTACTTC. The rearrangement uses TRBV20-1 and TRBJ2-7; 11 bases map to TRBD2. The CDR3 consists of 16 residues. CDR1 is DFQATT, CDR2 SNEGSKA, per germline (reference sequence). Losses at the gene ends were 6 bases for V and 0 bases for J; bases not matched to a gene: 10.

Comment on this clonotype: This likely comes from a read error, as the CDR3 has no conserved phenylalanine or tryptophan at its end. The DNA is omitted, as the CDR3 cannot be located on it reliably, and the CDR3 follows TCRdb's listing. The CDR3: CASSTGTGDEQFHLP. The V and J genes are TRBV7-9 and TRBJ2-1; the DNA was not used to check the table's D call, TRBD1. The CDR3 totals 15 residues, both ends included. The germline CDR1 and CDR2 sequences are SEHNR and FQNEAQ (reference sequence).

This clonotype was found a few times. The chain carries TRBV5-1 and TRBJ2-7, with D possibly being TRBD1 (6 bases). The CDR3 is 17 residues long. Germline V lookup: CDR1 SGHRS, CDR2 YFSETQ. The V end was cut by 1 base, the J end by 0 bases, with 17 bases between. CDR3 nucleotide sequence: TGCGCCAGCAGCTTGCCAGGTGGACAGACTTACTCCTACGAGCAGTACTTC. This translates into CASSLPGGQTYSYEQYF.

The gene calls are TRBV5-6 and TRBJ1-5, with 11 positions matching TRBD1. Germline values: CDR1 SGHDT, CDR2 YYEEEE. The ends lost 4 bases at V and 7 bases at J; junction bases unmatched: 7. The CDR3 is 15 amino acids. The CDR3 DNA reads as TGTGCCAGCAGCCCCATGGGACAGGGGGTACAGCCCCAGCATTTT. The encoded protein is CASSPMGQGVQPQHF.